The present T cell receptor beta chain was sequenced within a study of shared clonotypes between healthy human individuals. The wider study: The study enrolled two women and a few men aged 18 to 49.

The junction had 9 bases not matched to a gene; V was cut back by 6 bases and J by 6 bases. Germline V gene data show CDR1 as MDHEN and CDR2 as SYDVKM. The CDR3 extends over 15 amino acids. Study-level points and caveats: Memory subsets had estimated richness that was generally smaller than that of naive subsets.

The assay was carried out at the deep level. Measured with immunoSEQ multiplex PCR; TCRdb has only the in-frame clones, and not every one. The table records 1.5 million to 1.9 million clones, 98% of them present only once. With respect to this clone: Its matching antigen is unknown.

The sample comprised naive CD4+ T cells sorted from blood. As for subset: CD45RA+ positively selected. The rearrangement uses TRBV28 and TRBJ2-3; TRBD2 agrees at 10 bases. The TCR originated in a man younger than 40 in good health. The CDR3 nucleotides read TGTGCCAGCAGAGGACTAGCGGAGGCCCCGGATACGCAGTATTTT. Translating it yields CASRGLAEAPDTQYF.